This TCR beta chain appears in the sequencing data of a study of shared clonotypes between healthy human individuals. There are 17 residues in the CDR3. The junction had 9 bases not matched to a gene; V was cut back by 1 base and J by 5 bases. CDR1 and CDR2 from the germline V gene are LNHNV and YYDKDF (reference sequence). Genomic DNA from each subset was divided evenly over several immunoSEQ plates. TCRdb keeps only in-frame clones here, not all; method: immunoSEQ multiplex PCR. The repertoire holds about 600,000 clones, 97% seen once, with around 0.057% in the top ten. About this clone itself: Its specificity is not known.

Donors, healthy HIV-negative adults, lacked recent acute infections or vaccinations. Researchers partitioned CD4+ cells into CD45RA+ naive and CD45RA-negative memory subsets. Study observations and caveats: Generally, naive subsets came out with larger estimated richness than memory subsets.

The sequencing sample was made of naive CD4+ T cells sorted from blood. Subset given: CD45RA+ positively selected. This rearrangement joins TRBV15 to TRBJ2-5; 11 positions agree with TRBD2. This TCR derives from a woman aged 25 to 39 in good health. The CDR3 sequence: CATSRGVAGGSEETQYF. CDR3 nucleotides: TGTGCCACCAGCAGAGGGGTAGCGGGAGGGTCGGAGGAGACCCAGTACTTC.